Listed below are T cell receptor beta chains from one sample, sequenced in a study of blood T cell repertoires in COVID-19. The assay was immunoSEQ multiplex PCR, and TCRdb's table has in-frame clones only and misses some. The sample lists roughly 240,000 clones, 70% to 90% occurring once. Source material: peripheral blood. These receptors came from a woman in her 30s who had recovered from COVID-19. CDR3s include the opening cysteine and the closing phenylalanine or tryptophan. The order of the fields is V gene, D gene, J gene, clone size, CDR3 DNA, CDR3 protein. The D gene is left open where the match is weak. The size field is filled for only some rows; it gives once, few, many or a size class.

>TRBV19|-|TRBJ2-1|-
TGTGCCAGTAGTCCCTGGGGGGCGGGGGTGAATGAGCAGTTCTTC
CASSPWGAGVNEQFF
>TRBV2|-|TRBJ1-5|-
TGTGCCAGCAGTGAGTTTCCGGGGAGTAATCTCGATCAGCCCCAGCATTTT
CASSEFPGSNLDQPQHF
>TRBV3-1/TRBV3-2|-|TRBJ2-7|-
TGTGCCAGCAGCCAAGTTGGCCGGGCCTACGAGCAGTACTTC
CASSQVGRAYEQYF
>TRBV19|TRBD1|TRBJ1-2|-
TGTGCCAGTAGTATAGACCAACCGGGACAGGGACCATACTATGGCTACACCTTC
CASSIDQPGQGPYYGYTF
>TRBV18|TRBD1|TRBJ1-5|-
TGTGCCAGCTCGCCGACAGGGGACAATCAGCCCCAGCATTTT
CASSPTGDNQPQHF
>TRBV11-2|TRBD2|TRBJ2-3|few
TGTGCCAGCAGCCCACTCCGGGCTAGCGGGGTTACAGATACGCAGTATTTT
CASSPLRASGVTDTQYF
>TRBV6-4|-|TRBJ2-1|-
TGTGCCAGCAGTGAGGGGGCCGCTGACTACAATGAGCAGTTCTTC
CASSEGAADYNEQFF
>TRBV4-1|-|TRBJ1-6|-
TGCGCCAGCAGTCTGAAGACAGAATCACCCCTCCACTTT
CASSLKTESPLHF
>TRBV5-1|-|TRBJ2-5|-
TGCGCCAGCAGCCAGGACGGGGGCCAAGAGACCCAGTACTTC
CASSQDGGQETQYF
>TRBV6-5|-|TRBJ1-2|-
TGTGCCAGCAGTTACGAACAGAGCTATGGCTACACCTTC
CASSYEQSYGYTF
>TRBV9|-|TRBJ2-1|once
TGTGCCAGCAGCGTGTCCGACCGGCTGCGGGGCGATGAGCAGTTCTTC
CASSVSDRLRGDEQFF
>TRBV18|TRBD2|TRBJ2-1|-
TGTGCCAGCTCATCAACTACACGAGCGGGGGGCCAACAAGGGAGTGAGCAGTTCTTC
CASSSTTRAGGQQGSEQFF
>TRBV4-2|-|TRBJ2-2|once
TGTGCCAGCAGCCAAGGGGCGCAGGGGTTCCCCGGGGAGCTGTTTTTT
CASSQGAQGFPGELFF
>TRBV19|-|TRBJ1-5|-
TGTGCCAGTATATACTCCGGGGGGGGATATCAGCCCCAGCATTTT
CASIYSGGGYQPQHF
>TRBV23-1|-|TRBJ1-4|-
TGCGCCAGCAGTCACCCCGCTGCGAGGGAAAAACTGTTTTTT
CASSHPAAREKLFF
>TRBV2|TRBD1|TRBJ2-5|-
TGTGCCTGCGGGACAGGACTTGGGGAGACCCAGTACTTC
CACGTGLGETQYF
>TRBV7-2|TRBD1|TRBJ1-5|-
TGTGCCAGCAGCTTTGCCGGGACAGGGAGCGGTCAGCCCCAGCATTTT
CASSFAGTGSGQPQHF
>TRBV6-2/TRBV6-3|TRBD1|TRBJ2-2|once
TGTGCCAGCAGTTACGGGACAGCGAACACCGGGGAGCTGTTTTTT
CASSYGTANTGELFF
>TRBV9|TRBD1|TRBJ1-3|-
TGTGCCAGCAGCAAGGGACAGGGGTCTGGAAACACCATATATTTT
CASSKGQGSGNTIYF
>TRBV27|TRBD1|TRBJ2-7|once
TGTGCCAGCAGCCTTTTGGACAGGCCTTACGAGCAGTACTTC
CASSLLDRPYEQYF
>TRBV18|-|TRBJ2-2|-
TGTGCCAGCTCACTGGGACAAAGGAACACCGGGGAGCTGTTTTTT
CASSLGQRNTGELFF
>TRBV2|TRBD2|TRBJ2-1|once
TGTGCCACAGGGAGCGGGGATGGGAATGAGCAGTTCTTC
CATGSGDGNEQFF
>TRBV7-8|-|TRBJ1-2|-
TGTGCCAGCAGCTTAGAGGCAGGGTGGGGTGGCTACACCTTC
CASSLEAGWGGYTF
>TRBV5-1|-|TRBJ2-1|-
TGCGCCAGCAGCTCCGAGGGGGGGACCAACAATGAGCAGTTCTTC
CASSSEGGTNNEQFF
>TRBV29-1|TRBD1|TRBJ1-2|-
TGCAGCGTTGAGGACAGGGTCGGCTATGGCTACACCTTC
CSVEDRVGYGYTF
>TRBV7-2|TRBD2|TRBJ2-1|-
TGTGCCAGCAGAACCGGACTAGCGGGGGGGCCCTCTTTCTACAATGAGCAGTTCTTC
CASRTGLAGGPSFYNEQFF
>TRBV13|TRBD2|TRBJ2-5|-
TGTGCCAGCAGCTTAGGAGGGACTAGCGGGGGGGTAACAGCAGGGACCCAGTACTTC
CASSLGGTSGGVTAGTQYF
>TRBV5-1|-|TRBJ2-5|-
TGCGCCAGCAGCTTGGTGCAGGAACAAGAGACCCAGTACTTC
CASSLVQEQETQYF
>TRBV10-2|-|TRBJ1-2|-
TGCGCCAGCAGTGAGTTGGTAGGGGGTAACTATGGCTACACCTTC
CASSELVGGNYGYTF
>TRBV4-3|-|TRBJ1-2|once
TGCGCCAGCAGCCAAGATATAAAGGGAGGATATAACTATGGCTACACCTTC
CASSQDIKGGYNYGYTF
>TRBV6-4|-|TRBJ1-3|-
TGTGCCAGCAGGTCAGTGCGGCAGAGCTCTGGAAACACCATATATTTT
CASRSVRQSSGNTIYF
>TRBV5-3|-|TRBJ2-1|-
TGTGCCAGAAGCTTGGTGGTTCGGGGATCGAACCGCGAAGAAACCACCTACAATGAGCAGTTCTTC
CARSLVVRGSNREETTYNEQFF